This TCR beta chain was recorded in a study of shared clonotypes between healthy human individuals. Study-wide background: Three plates each covered CD4 naive and memory; CD8 naive two, CD8 memory one.

Trimming took off 2 bases at V and 7 bases at J, with 17 bases between the two ends. Germline-derived CDR1 and CDR2 are SNHLY and FYNNEI. The CDR3 is 15 residues long. Across several immunoSEQ plates, the genomic DNA of each subset was split evenly. Only in-frame clones appear in the TCRdb table, and some are missing; sequencing was by immunoSEQ multiplex PCR. The top ten hold 0.37% of the sample, which has 2,500,000 or so clones, around 92% seen once. The specimen sequenced was naive CD4+ T cells from PBMCs. Subset described: CD45RA+ positively selected. The chain employs TRBV2 and TRBJ1-2; D not certain. The receptor comes from a man aged 18 to 29 in good health. Some clones in this sample may be carry-over from other donors' samples. CDR3 in DNA: TGTGCCAGCAGTGAAAGGGATATCGTCAGTTTTGGCTACACCTTC. Residues: CASSERDIVSFGYTF.